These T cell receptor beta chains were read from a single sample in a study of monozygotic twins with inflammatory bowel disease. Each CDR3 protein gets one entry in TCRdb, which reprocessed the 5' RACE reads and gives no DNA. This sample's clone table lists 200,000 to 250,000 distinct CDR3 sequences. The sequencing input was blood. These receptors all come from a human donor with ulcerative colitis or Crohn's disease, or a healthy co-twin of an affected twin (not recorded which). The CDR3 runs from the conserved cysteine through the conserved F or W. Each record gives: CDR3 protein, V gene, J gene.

cdr3_aa: CASSQLSYEQYF
v_call: TRBV14
j_call: TRBJ2-7

cdr3_aa: CASSLRQLNTGELFF
v_call: TRBV4-1
j_call: TRBJ2-2

cdr3_aa: CASSYSGSPEQYF
v_call: TRBV6-6
j_call: TRBJ2-7

cdr3_aa: CASSLRNEQFF
v_call: TRBV5-1
j_call: TRBJ2-1

cdr3_aa: CAISEKGSNTEAFF
v_call: TRBV10-3
j_call: TRBJ1-1

cdr3_aa: CASSLGTDRNEKLFF
v_call: TRBV5-1
j_call: TRBJ1-4

cdr3_aa: CASSPAAPGIFTDTQYF
v_call: TRBV7-2
j_call: TRBJ2-3

cdr3_aa: CASSQDQAGVSYNEQFF
v_call: TRBV4-1
j_call: TRBJ2-1

cdr3_aa: CAISADRYNEQFF
v_call: TRBV10-3
j_call: TRBJ2-1

cdr3_aa: CASTRQSSGGELFF
v_call: TRBV5-1
j_call: TRBJ2-2

cdr3_aa: CASSGSGGPSSYEQYF
v_call: TRBV7-6
j_call: TRBJ2-7

cdr3_aa: CASSVGDSFQPQHF
v_call: TRBV9
j_call: TRBJ1-5

cdr3_aa: CATSRQGVTEAFF
v_call: TRBV12-3/TRBV12-4
j_call: TRBJ1-1

cdr3_aa: CSVEGTGEGTEAFF
v_call: TRBV29-1
j_call: TRBJ1-1

cdr3_aa: CSVRMGNQPQHF
v_call: TRBV29-1
j_call: TRBJ1-5

cdr3_aa: CASSGRGRTNTQYF
v_call: TRBV12-3/TRBV12-4
j_call: TRBJ2-3

cdr3_aa: CASSAQGVNGYTF
v_call: TRBV28
j_call: TRBJ1-2

cdr3_aa: CASSLVVLAGYLNEQFF
v_call: TRBV7-9
j_call: TRBJ2-1

cdr3_aa: CSARLKTGDYGYTF
v_call: TRBV20-1
j_call: TRBJ1-2

cdr3_aa: CSARDPFYRGKYGYTF
v_call: TRBV20-1
j_call: TRBJ1-2

cdr3_aa: CASSLAVAGSTDTQYF
v_call: TRBV5-4
j_call: TRBJ2-3

cdr3_aa: CSARAMVVMNTEAFF
v_call: TRBV20-1
j_call: TRBJ1-1

cdr3_aa: CSVVGDRGYEQYF
v_call: TRBV29-1
j_call: TRBJ2-7

cdr3_aa: CSTSPPGGETQYF
v_call: TRBV20-1
j_call: TRBJ2-5

cdr3_aa: CASSPRATGAGTEAFF
v_call: TRBV5-5
j_call: TRBJ1-1

cdr3_aa: CASSLSSQSGYGYTF
v_call: TRBV27
j_call: TRBJ1-2

cdr3_aa: CASSMVAANTEAFF
v_call: TRBV19
j_call: TRBJ1-1

cdr3_aa: CASSKQGTQYF
v_call: TRBV7-2
j_call: TRBJ2-3

cdr3_aa: CASSFRDRVSPKGYTF
v_call: TRBV5-6
j_call: TRBJ1-2

cdr3_aa: CASRAAGQDYGYTF
v_call: TRBV28
j_call: TRBJ1-2

cdr3_aa: CASSVATGDHYGYTF
v_call: TRBV19
j_call: TRBJ1-2

cdr3_aa: CASSQDGGTSTDTQYF
v_call: TRBV4-2
j_call: TRBJ2-3

cdr3_aa: CASSPFSEEFGGRTEAFF
v_call: TRBV5-8
j_call: TRBJ1-1

cdr3_aa: CASSRGGQREKLFF
v_call: TRBV4-1
j_call: TRBJ1-4

cdr3_aa: CASSTGQGLEAFF
v_call: TRBV9
j_call: TRBJ1-1

cdr3_aa: CASSRGRQGETQYF
v_call: TRBV7-2
j_call: TRBJ2-5

cdr3_aa: CASSFGQGITYEQYF
v_call: TRBV2
j_call: TRBJ2-7

cdr3_aa: CSVERGFTSYGYTF
v_call: TRBV29-1
j_call: TRBJ1-2

cdr3_aa: CASEGSGGRGEQFF
v_call: TRBV5-1
j_call: TRBJ2-1